The clone carrying this T cell receptor (beta chain) was picked up a small number of times. Constant-region reverse primers amplified full-length variable regions, followed by semi-nested Nested Universal Primer A PCR. Each CDR3 protein gets one entry after TCRdb re-called the 5' RACE reads with MiXCR. Of over 5,000 distinct CDR3 sequences detected, roughly 51% appear once; the ten largest clones hold less than 4.5%. This CDR3 has 16 amino acids. V lost 1 base and J lost 1; bases outside the gene matches: 6. Sequencing input: memory CD4+ T cells sorted from blood. Subset meaning: memory CD4+ T cells, CD4+CD45RO+CD25-. This chain joins TRBV12-3 or TRBV12-4 and TRBJ2-5; 7 bases line up with TRBD2. This receptor was identified in a female donor with breast cancer. The DNA of the CDR3 is TGTGCCAGCAGTTTAGGGCAGGGAGGGCTCCAAGAGACCCAGTACTTC. Translating gives CASSLGQGGLQETQYF.